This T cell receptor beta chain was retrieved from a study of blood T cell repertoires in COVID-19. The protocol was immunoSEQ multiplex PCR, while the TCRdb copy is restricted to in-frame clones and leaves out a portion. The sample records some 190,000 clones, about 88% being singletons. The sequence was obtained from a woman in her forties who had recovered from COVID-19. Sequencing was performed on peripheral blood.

This CDR3 is CAWSYETAKLFF. The CDR3, as DNA: TGTGCCTGGAGTTATGAGACTGCTAAGCTTTTCTTT. The V gene is TRBV30, the J gene TRBJ1-1; D gene ambiguous. With 2 bases removed from V and 13 bases from J, the gap between germline ends came to 17 bases. The CDR3 spans 12 residues. Germline V gene data show CDR1 as GTSNPN and CDR2 as SVGIG (reference sequence).